This T cell receptor (beta chain) was recorded in a study of T cells in Graves' hyperthyroidism and ophthalmopathy. Whole-study context: Staff took peripheral blood when the initial diagnosis was made, before any treatment began.

The germline CDR1 and CDR2 sequences are MDHEN and SYDVKM. V was pared by 6 bases and J by 7 bases, with 10 bases between. This CDR3 is built from 12 residues. Amplification of TCR beta CDR3 regions was performed using RNA transcripts as template. Initially, a first-round RT-PCR of the TCR CDR3 employed the HTBI primer set. TCRdb passed the multiplex PCR reads through MiXCR, listing each CDR3 protein once. The table lists more than 500,000 distinct CDR3 sequences, 16% of them singletons. The sample holds many counts of this clonotype. The TCR was taken from a woman in her twenties or thirties with Graves' hyperthyroidism. Source material: blood. J is TRBJ2-1 and V is TRBV28, with D hard to call. The CDR3 DNA sequence: TGTGCCAGCAGGATGCCGCCGAATGAGCAGTTCTTC. Amino acid sequence: CASRMPPNEQFF. Full variable domain (outside the CDR3, taken from reference TRBV28 and TRBJ2-1): DVKVTQSSRYLVKRTGEKVFLECVQDMDHENMFWYRQDPGLGLRLIYFSYDVKMKEKGDIPEGYSVSREKKERFSLILESASTNQTSMYLCASRMPPNEQFFGPGTRLTVL.